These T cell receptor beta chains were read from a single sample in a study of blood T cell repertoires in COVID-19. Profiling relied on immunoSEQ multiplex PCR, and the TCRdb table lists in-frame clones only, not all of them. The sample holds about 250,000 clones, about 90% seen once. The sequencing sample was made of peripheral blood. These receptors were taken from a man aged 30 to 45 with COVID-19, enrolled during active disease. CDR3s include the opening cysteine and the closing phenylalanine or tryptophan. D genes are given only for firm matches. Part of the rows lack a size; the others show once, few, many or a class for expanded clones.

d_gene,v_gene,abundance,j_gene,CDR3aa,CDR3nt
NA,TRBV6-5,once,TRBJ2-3,CASSYSIGGSTDTQYF,TGTGCCAGCAGTTACTCTATCGGGGGAAGCACAGATACGCAGTATTTT
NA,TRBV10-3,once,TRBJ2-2,CAISDATGSGAGELFF,TGTGCCATCAGTGATGCCACGGGTTCGGGGGCCGGGGAGCTGTTTTTT
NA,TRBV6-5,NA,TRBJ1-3,CASSRPGSSGNTIYF,TGTGCCAGCAGCCGCCCGGGGAGCTCTGGAAACACCATATATTTT
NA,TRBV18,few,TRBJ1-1,CASSPPATLEAFF,TGTGCCAGCTCACCGCCCGCTACCTTGGAAGCTTTCTTT
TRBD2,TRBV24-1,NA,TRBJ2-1,CATSDLPITGPRGEHQHYNEQFF,TGTGCCACCAGTGATTTGCCTATTACCGGGCCGCGGGGGGAGCATCAACACTACAATGAGCAGTTCTTC
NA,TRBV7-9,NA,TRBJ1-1,CASSLQGSDTEAFF,TGTGCCAGCAGCCTCCAGGGGTCGGACACTGAAGCTTTCTTT
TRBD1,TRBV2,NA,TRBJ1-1,CASRRDRGQRKDTEAFF,TGTGCCAGCAGAAGGGACAGGGGGCAGAGGAAGGACACTGAAGCTTTCTTT
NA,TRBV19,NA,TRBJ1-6,CASSMAGSSPLHF,TGTGCCAGTAGTATGGCAGGTTCCTCACCCCTCCACTTT
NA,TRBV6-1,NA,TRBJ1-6,CASSEVGGDSPLHF,TGTGCCAGCAGTGAAGTAGGGGGAGATTCACCCCTCCACTTT
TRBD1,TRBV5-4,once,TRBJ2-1,CASSLGQGDPNEQFF,TGTGCCAGCAGCTTGGGACAGGGGGATCCCAATGAGCAGTTCTTC
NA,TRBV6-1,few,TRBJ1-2,CASSESGVYGYTF,TGTGCCAGCAGTGAATCCGGAGTCTATGGCTACACCTTC
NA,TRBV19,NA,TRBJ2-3,CASTAGYTQYF,TGTGCCAGTACGGCCGGGTATACGCAGTATTTT
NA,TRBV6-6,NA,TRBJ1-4,CASSYRQENEKLFF,TGTGCCAGCAGTTACCGACAGGAGAATGAAAAACTGTTTTTT
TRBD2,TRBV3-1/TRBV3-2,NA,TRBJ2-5,CASSQLAGGHETQYF,TGTGCCAGCAGCCAGCTAGCGGGGGGGCACGAGACCCAGTACTTC
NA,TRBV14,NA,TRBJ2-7,CASSPDPRGTLSSYEQYF,TGTGCCAGCAGCCCCGACCCCCGGGGGACCTTAAGCTCCTACGAGCAGTACTTC
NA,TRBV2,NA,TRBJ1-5,CASSAIDGNQPQHF,TGTGCCAGCAGTGCTATTGATGGCAATCAGCCCCAGCATTTT
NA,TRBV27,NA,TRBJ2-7,CASSDDSHPSYEQYF,TGTGCCAGCAGTGATGACAGTCATCCCTCCTACGAGCAGTACTTC
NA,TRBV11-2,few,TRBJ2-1,CASSSISVSSGFF,TGTGCCAGCAGTTCGATTAGCGTCTCAAGTGGATTCTTC
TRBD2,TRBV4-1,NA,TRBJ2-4,CASSRGLAGGRAKNIQYF,TGCGCCAGCAGCAGAGGACTAGCGGGGGGCAGAGCCAAAAACATTCAGTACTTC
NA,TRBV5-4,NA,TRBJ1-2,CASSPDSSYGYTF,TGTGCCAGCAGCCCGGACAGCTCCTATGGCTACACCTTC
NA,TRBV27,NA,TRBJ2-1,CASSLTVVGEQFF,TGTGCCAGCAGTTTAACCGTAGTTGGTGAGCAGTTCTTC
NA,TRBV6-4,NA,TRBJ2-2,CASSPEQLAGELFF,TGTGCCAGCAGTCCCGAACAGCTGGCCGGGGAGCTGTTTTTT
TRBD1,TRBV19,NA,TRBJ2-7,CASSIKGALEQYF,TGTGCCAGTAGTATTAAGGGGGCGCTCGAGCAGTACTTC
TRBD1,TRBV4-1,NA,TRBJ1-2,CASSLQIAARGNYGYTF,TGCGCCAGCAGCCTCCAAATAGCCGCCAGGGGGAACTATGGCTACACCTTC
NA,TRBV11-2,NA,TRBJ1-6,CASSPYLTVNNSPLHF,TGTGCCAGCAGCCCGTACTTGACAGTTAATAATTCACCCCTCCACTTT
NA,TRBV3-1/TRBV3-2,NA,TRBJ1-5,CASSQDIGNQPQHF,TGTGCCAGCAGCCAAGACATCGGTAATCAGCCCCAGCATTTT
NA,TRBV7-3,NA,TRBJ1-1,CASSSEQASEAFF,TGTGCCAGCAGCTCGGAACAGGCGTCTGAAGCTTTCTTT
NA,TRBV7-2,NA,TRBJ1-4,CASSLDPRAATNEKLFF,TGTGCCAGCAGCTTAGACCCCCGAGCTGCAACTAATGAAAAACTGTTTTTT
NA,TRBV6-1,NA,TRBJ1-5,CASSENPGTGNQPQHF,TGTGCCAGCAGTGAAAACCCGGGAACAGGCAATCAGCCCCAGCATTTT
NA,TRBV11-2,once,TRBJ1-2,CASGQGNGYTF,TGTGCCAGCGGGCAGGGGAATGGCTACACCTTC
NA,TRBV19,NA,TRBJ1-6,CASSMGTSYNSPLHF,TGTGCCAGTAGTATGGGGACATCTTATAATTCACCCCTCCACTTT
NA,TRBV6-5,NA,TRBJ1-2,CASSYGTGNYGYTF,TGTGCCAGCAGTTACGGAACAGGGAACTATGGCTACACCTTC
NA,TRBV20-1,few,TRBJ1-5,CSASEVRGGGQPQHF,TGCAGTGCTAGTGAGGTTCGTGGGGGGGGCCAGCCCCAGCATTTT
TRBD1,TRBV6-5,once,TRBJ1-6,CASSWDRDNSPLHF,TGTGCCAGCAGTTGGGACAGGGATAATTCACCCCTCCACTTT
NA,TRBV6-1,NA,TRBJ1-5,CASSERGAEQPQHF,TGTGCCAGCAGTGAACGGGGGGCTGAGCAGCCCCAGCATTTT
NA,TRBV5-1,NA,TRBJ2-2,CASNLGPPWWGELFF,TGCGCCAGCAACCTTGGGCCCCCCTGGTGGGGGGAGCTGTTTTTT
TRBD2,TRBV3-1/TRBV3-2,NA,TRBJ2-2,CASSPAGGGGELFF,TGTGCCAGCAGCCCGGCGGGGGGCGGAGGGGAGCTGTTTTTT
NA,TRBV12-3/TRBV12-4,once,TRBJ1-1,CASSLGTTEAFF,TGTGCCAGCAGTTTAGGGACTACGGAAGCTTTCTTT
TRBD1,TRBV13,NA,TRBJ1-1,CASSGTGINTEAFF,TGTGCCAGCAGCGGGACAGGGATCAACACTGAAGCTTTCTTT
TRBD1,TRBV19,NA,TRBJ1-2,CASRPMDRGRSGYTF,TGTGCCAGTCGACCCATGGACAGGGGCAGGAGCGGCTACACCTTC
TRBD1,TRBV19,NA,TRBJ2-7,CASSIPRTGTGGGEQYF,TGTGCCAGTAGTATCCCTCGGACCGGGACAGGGGGCGGCGAGCAGTACTTC
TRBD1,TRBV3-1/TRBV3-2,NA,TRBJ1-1,CASSQETGATTEAFF,TGTGCCAGCAGCCAAGAGACAGGGGCGACCACTGAAGCTTTCTTT
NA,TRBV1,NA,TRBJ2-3,CTSSQAPTGGSTDTQYF,TGCACCAGCAGCCAAGCCCCGACAGGGGGCTCAACAGATACGCAGTATTTT
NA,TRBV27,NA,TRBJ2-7,CASSTHRTENSYEQYF,TGTGCCAGCAGTACCCACCGGACAGAAAATTCCTACGAGCAGTACTTC
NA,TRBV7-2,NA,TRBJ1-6,CASSTSFNSPLHF,TGTGCCAGCAGCACAAGTTTCAATTCACCCCTCCACTTT
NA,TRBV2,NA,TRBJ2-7,CASSGGPPITYEQYF,TGTGCCAGCAGTGGCGGGCCCCCTATTACCTACGAGCAGTACTTC
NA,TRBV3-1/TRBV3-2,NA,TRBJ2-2,CASSQGAVTGELFF,TGTGCCAGCAGCCAAGGGGCAGTAACCGGGGAGCTGTTTTTT
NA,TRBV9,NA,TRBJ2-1,CASSVEDEGEQFF,TGTGCCAGCAGCGTAGAGGATGAGGGTGAGCAGTTCTTC
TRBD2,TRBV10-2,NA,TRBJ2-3,CASIGTSGGWTDTQYF,TGCGCCAGCATCGGGACTAGCGGGGGGTGGACAGATACGCAGTATTTT
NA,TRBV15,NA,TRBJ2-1,CATSSHRGLAGEYSYNEQFF,TGTGCCACCAGCAGCCACAGGGGGCTAGCGGGGGAGTACTCCTACAATGAGCAGTTCTTC
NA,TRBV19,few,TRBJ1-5,CASIPASGMSNQPQHF,TGTGCCAGTATTCCAGCGTCGGGTATGAGCAATCAGCCCCAGCATTTT
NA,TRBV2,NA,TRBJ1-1,CASGGDTEAFF,TGTGCCAGCGGGGGGGACACTGAAGCTTTCTTT